This record looks at one T cell receptor beta chain sequence and its context. The data are from a study of blood T cell repertoires in COVID-19. Overall study context: In each case, the material was cDNA or gDNA derived from T cells, B-cell-depleted T cells, or PBMCs.

This CDR3 has 12 amino acids. Per germline, CDR1 SQVTM and CDR2 ANQGSEA. J lost 3 bases, V lost 6 bases, and 3 bases had no gene match. Sequencing used immunoSEQ multiplex PCR; TCRdb keeps in-frame clones, though not all of them. The sample lists about 70,000 clones, more than 90% seen once, with 8% to 10% in the top ten. The V call is TRBV29-1, the J call TRBJ1-2, with 8 nucleotides matching TRBD1. The clonotype was recovered from a human donor in a cohort sampled during active COVID-19. Sequenced input: peripheral blood. As DNA, the CDR3 is TGCAGCGTAATGACAGGGGACTATGGCTACACCTTC. Its protein product is CSVMTGDYGYTF.